This T cell receptor beta chain was recorded in a study of identical twins. Whole-study results and caveats: Out-of-frame beta sequences exhibited a weaker degree of excess twin sharing.

This clonotype turned up a few times. The antigen is unknown. Carrying unique molecular identifiers, the cDNA also gained a universal primer site through template switching. Each CDR3 protein gets one entry after TCRdb re-called the 5' RACE reads with MiXCR. The table records some 570,000 distinct CDR3 sequences, about 20% of them present only once. This sample also belongs to another study, concerning yellow fever vaccine responses in identical twins. That study adds: Twins' vaccine T cell responses were reported to seem partly convergent and partly personalized.

Sequencing was done on a sample of CD4+ T cells sorted from blood. This clonotype was obtained from a woman aged 18-30 years in good health.

The CDR3 nucleotides read TGTGCCAGCAAGGAACAGGGAGCCGGGGAGCTGTTTTTT. It translates to CASKEQGAGELFF. V usage is TRBV12-3 or TRBV12-4 and J usage is TRBJ2-2; possible D gene TRBD1, 6 bases. The V end was cut by 7 bases, the J end by 6 bases, with 12 bases between. This CDR3 is built from 13 residues.